This T cell receptor (beta chain) was observed in a study of blood T cell repertoires in COVID-19. Per germline, CDR1 SGHRS and CDR2 YFSETQ. Trimming took off 0 bases at V and 0 bases at J, with 17 bases between the two ends. The CDR3 totals 18 residues. Original analysis: Amplified reference gene primers provided the basis for estimating nucleated cell counts. The assay was immunoSEQ multiplex PCR, and TCRdb's table has in-frame clones only and misses some. Clone size and V and J calls were adopted from that table, with D and trimming inferred from the DNA. The table shows 300,000 or so clones, with more than 80% occurring only once.

The gene calls are TRBV5-1 and TRBJ2-3, with unresolved D. Specimen: peripheral blood. This TCR derives from a woman aged 40 to 55 with acute or convalescent COVID-19. The CDR3 reads CASSLDPAGLTSTDTQYF. DNA of the CDR3: TGCGCCAGCAGCTTGGACCCGGCAGGCCTGACAAGCACAGATACGCAGTATTTT. Variable domain in full (rest from reference TRBV5-1 and TRBJ2-3): KAGVTQTPRYLIKTRGQQVTLSCSPISGHRSVSWYQQTPGQGLQFLFEYFSETQRNKGNFPGRFSGRQFSNSRSEMNVSTLELGDSALYLCASSLDPAGLTSTDTQYFGPGTRLTVL.